The sequence of this TCR beta chain was determined in a study of T-cell memory formation after mild COVID-19. TCRdb re-called the 5' RACE reads with MiXCR, one entry per CDR3 protein. This table holds roughly 580,000 distinct CDR3 sequences, over 15% found once. CDR1 ENHRY and CDR2 SYGVKD come from the germline V gene. This CDR3 is 15 amino acids long. V was cut by 4 bases and J by 0 bases, with 10 bases left in between. The gene calls are TRBV10-3 and TRBJ1-3, with no clear D. The source material was PBMCs or a T cell subset sorted from them (not recorded which). The sequence was collected from an adult woman who had mild COVID-19 (a few samples of this study predate the infection). Cell type and time point are not known. The CDR3 bases are TGTGCCATCAGTGGTACGGGGTTCTCTGGAAACACCATATATTTT. Translated, it gives CAISGTGFSGNTIYF.